The T cell receptor beta chain under discussion was sequenced for a study of shared clonotypes between healthy human individuals. For the study at large: Participating donors consisted of two women and a few men aged 18 to 49. General observations from the study: Sample collection involved blood only; tissue repertoires are likely different.

An assay was performed, and its level was deep. Here immunoSEQ multiplex PCR was the method, and the copy in TCRdb shows in-frame clones only, minus some. The data hold about a million clones, with around 76% observed a single time. A CD45RA-negative memory subset and a CD45RA+ naive subset were separated from the CD4+ cells. Comment on this clone: Its specificity is unknown.

CDR1 is SGHVS, CDR2 FQNEAQ, per germline. The CDR3 is 16 amino acids. V lost 1 base, J lost 1 base, and 14 bases lay in between. The TCR comes from a man younger than 30 in good health. Material for sequencing was memory CD4+ T cells sorted from blood. Subset defined: CD45RA-negative fraction. The V and J genes are TRBV7-8 and TRBJ2-7; D might be TRBD2 (5 bases). In DNA, the CDR3 is TGTGCCAGCAGCTTAGTGGCAGGAGGTGGGTCCTACGAGCAGTACTTC. This encodes CASSLVAGGGSYEQYF.